Presented here are 27 T cell receptor beta chains from one specimen sequenced in a study of beta chain features in type 1 diabetes. Overall study results and limits: People with Type 1 diabetes carried modestly yet significantly shorter TCRB CDR3s in all four CD4+ subsets.

The whole isolated RNA underwent reverse transcription, so sequencing captured expressed TCRB transcripts. The repertoire was sequenced with immunoSEQ multiplex PCR; TCRdb's copy has only in-frame clones and lacks some. The data hold some 150,000 clones, with 13% observed a single time. What these receptors recognize is not known. Material: central memory CD4+ T cells from blood. Receptors originate from a man aged 18 to 30 with type 1 diabetes.

A few counts support this clone. V and J are TRBV28 and TRBJ2-1, with D tentatively TRBD1 (6 bases). There are 13 residues in the CDR3. Germline lookup yields CDR1 MDHEN and CDR2 SYDVKM. V was clipped by 6 bases and J by 7 bases, with 13 bases between them. CDR3 loop: CASRLLQGNEQFF. The CDR3 DNA reads as TGTGCCAGCAGGCTCCTTCAGGGGAATGAGCAGTTCTTC.

This clone turned up a few times. The chain links TRBV27 to TRBJ1-1; D is uncertain. Trimming stripped 2 bases from V and 4 bases from J, with 5 bases between. The CDR3 has 12 residues. Germline CDR1 MNHEY, CDR2 SMNVEV (reference sequence). The CDR3 nucleotides read TGTGCCAGCAGTTTACCCGGCACTGAAGCTTTCTTT. Translated, it gives CASSLPGTEAFF.

This clone came up a few times. This rearrangement joins TRBV4-2 to TRBJ2-3; D gene uncertain. CDR3 length: 12 amino acids. Trimming cost V 3 bases and J 0 bases, with 1 base left between them. Per germline, CDR1 LGHNA and CDR2 YNFKEQ. Here the CDR3 DNA reads TGTGCCAGCAGCCACAGCACAGATACGCAGTATTTT. Amino acids: CASSHSTDTQYF.

This clone was seen a few times. The chain's CDR3 is CASSYSLRSEKLFF. The CDR3 DNA is TGTGCCAGCAGTTACTCCCTAAGGAGCGAAAAACTGTTTTTT. The rearrangement links TRBV2 to TRBJ1-4; D call uncertain. V was pared by 5 bases and J by 8 bases, with 15 bases between. The germline V gene has CDR1 SNHLY and CDR2 FYNNEI. The CDR3 totals 14 residues.

This sequence joins TRBV10-2 and TRBJ1-2, with 8 bases fitting TRBD1. The CDR3 spans 14 residues. Germline V gives CDR1 WSHSY, CDR2 SAAADI. V gave up 5 bases and J gave up 2 bases; unmatched junction bases: 4. CDR3: CASSPGGQNYGYTF. In DNA, the CDR3 is TGCGCCAGCAGTCCAGGGGGCCAGAACTATGGCTACACCTTC.

The genes are TRBV5-1 and TRBJ1-5; a weak D match, TRBD1 (5 bases). The CDR3 is 13 residues long. V was trimmed by 4 bases and J by 7 bases, leaving 12 bases between them. CDR1 and CDR2 (germline): SGHRS, YFSETQ. For the CDR3, the DNA is TGCGCCAGCAGCATGGACACGGACCAGCCCCAGCATTTT. Translating gives CASSMDTDQPQHF.

This clone was picked up a small number of times. The CDR3, as DNA: TGTGCCAGCAGTGCCACGAGGGAGCAGTTCTTC. This sequence encodes CASSATREQFF. The chain has TRBV2 and TRBJ2-1; D not resolved. Trimming took 4 bases from V and 10 from J, leaving 8 bases between them. Germline CDR1 is SNHLY and CDR2 is FYNNEI. The CDR3 loop spans 11 amino acids.

This chain uses TRBV5-4 with TRBJ2-5; D is ambiguous. The CDR3 totals 14 residues. The V gene's germline CDR1 is SGHNT and CDR2 YYREEE (reference sequence). Trimming stripped 1 base from V and 5 bases from J, with 12 bases between. CDR3 protein: CASSLRASGETQYF. The CDR3 nucleotides read TGTGCCAGCAGCTTGAGGGCATCTGGGGAGACCCAGTACTTC.

In its sample, this clone was seen a few times. This chain uses TRBV30 with TRBJ1-5; tentative D call: TRBD1 (5 bases). V was cut by 0 bases and J by 5 bases, with 8 bases left in between. The CDR3 loop spans 13 amino acids. Germline values: CDR1 GTSNPN, CDR2 SVGIG (reference sequence). The CDR3 is CAWSVQADQPQHF. The CDR3 DNA follows: TGTGCCTGGAGTGTACAGGCGGATCAGCCCCAGCATTTT. Full variable domain (outside the CDR3, taken from reference TRBV30 and TRBJ1-5): SQTIHQWPATLVQPVGSPLSLECTVEGTSNPNLYWYRQAAGRGLQLLFYSVGIGQISSEVPQNLSASRPQDRQFILSSKKLLLSDSGFYLCAWSVQADQPQHFGDGTRLSIL.

The genes are TRBV28 and TRBJ1-1; tentatively, D is TRBD1 (6 bases). The CDR3 consists of 14 residues. V was clipped by 7 bases and J by 0 bases, with 12 bases between them. Germline CDR1 reads MDHEN; CDR2 reads SYDVKM. The CDR3 sequence is CASIQKGVNTEAFF. The CDR3, as DNA: TGTGCCAGCATCCAGAAGGGGGTGAACACTGAAGCTTTCTTT.

This clone was seen a few times. V usage is TRBV7-6 and J usage is TRBJ1-6; 10 bases are shared with TRBD1. This CDR3 region has 15 residues. Germline CDR1 is SGHVS and CDR2 is FNYEAQ. V shed 5 bases, J shed 10 bases, and the junction held 8 bases outside the gene matches. The CDR3 region is CASSASGTGESPLHF. The CDR3 DNA sequence: TGTGCCAGCAGCGCATCCGGGACAGGGGAATCACCCCTCCACTTT.

Only a few counts were recorded for this clone. This rearrangement joins TRBV10-3 to TRBJ1-1; 8 nucleotides agree with TRBD1. The V gene end was trimmed by 10 bases and the J gene end by 3 bases; junction bases not matched to a gene: 7. This CDR3 has 13 residues. Germline values: CDR1 ENHRY, CDR2 SYGVKD. Here the CDR3 reads CATLQQGDTEAFF. CDR3 DNA: TGTGCCACCCTCCAACAGGGGGACACTGAAGCTTTCTTT.

The table lists this clone with a few counts. The gene calls are TRBV6-1 and TRBJ2-2, with TRBD1 identical over 9 bases. The CDR3 loop spans 14 amino acids. With V trimmed by 6 bases and J by 13 bases, 12 bases remained unmatched. Per the germline V gene, CDR1 is MNHNS and CDR2 is SASEGT. In DNA, the CDR3 is TGTGCCAGCAGACCTGGGACAGGGATAAGTTGGCTGTTTTTT. This sequence encodes CASRPGTGISWLFF.

This clone was detected once. V usage is TRBV5-1 and J usage is TRBJ1-3, with unresolved D. Trimming took 2 bases from V and 2 from J, leaving 5 bases between them. This CDR3 comprises 13 residues. Germline CDR1 SGHRS, CDR2 YFSETQ. CDR3 sequence (DNA): TGCGCCAGCAGCTTTTCGGCTGGAAACACCATATATTTT. The encoded protein is CASSFSAGNTIYF. The complete variable domain, with remaining parts taken from reference TRBV5-1 and TRBJ1-3, reads KAGVTQTPRYLIKTRGQQVTLSCSPISGHRSVSWYQQTPGQGLQFLFEYFSETQRNKGNFPGRFSGRQFSNSRSEMNVSTLELGDSALYLCASSFSAGNTIYFGEGSWLTVV.

This chain connects TRBV27 to TRBJ2-7, with D maybe TRBD2 (5 bases). V lost 6 bases, J lost 0 bases, and 15 bases lay in between. This CDR3 contains 15 residues. Germline CDR1 is MNHEY and CDR2 is SMNVEV (reference sequence). In DNA, the CDR3 is TGTGCCAGCAGCTCACTCGGGAAGGGCTCCTACGAGCAGTACTTC. It encodes CASSSLGKGSYEQYF.

This clone was seen a handful of times. V usage is TRBV6-5 and J usage is TRBJ2-6; D is unresolved. The germline V gene has CDR1 MNHEY and CDR2 SVGAGI. The CDR3 loop spans 13 amino acids. The V gene lost 6 bases and the J gene lost 0 bases, with 3 bases spanning the gap. CDR3 residues: CASSRSGANVLTF. The CDR3 bases are TGTGCCAGCAGCCGCTCTGGGGCCAACGTCCTGACTTTC.

This clone was observed many times. Other nucleotide sequences in the sample specify the same CDR3. The chain has TRBV11-3 and TRBJ2-5; D remains ambiguous. The V end was cut by 5 bases, the J end by 1 base, with 2 bases between. CDR3 length: 11 amino acids. In germline, CDR1 is SGHNT, CDR2 YENEEA. The CDR3 DNA is TGTGCCAGCAGCCTCCAAGAGACCCAGTACTTC. This sequence encodes CASSLQETQYF.

This chain joins TRBV5-1 and TRBJ2-3, with D perhaps matching TRBD1 (6 bases). The CDR3 totals 16 residues. The germline V gene encodes CDR1 SGHRS and CDR2 YFSETQ. V lost 3 bases, J lost 3 bases, and 17 bases lay in between. CDR3 loop: CASSSPPGQSTDTQYF. The CDR3 DNA is TGCGCCAGCAGCTCACCGCCCGGACAGTCGACAGATACGCAGTATTTT.

This rearrangement joins TRBV11-2 to TRBJ1-5, with 7 bases fitting TRBD1. The CDR3 sequence is 16 residues long. CDR1 and CDR2 from the germline V gene are SGHAT and FQNNGV. With V trimmed by 2 bases and J by 2 bases, 6 bases remained unmatched. The CDR3 nucleotides are TGTGCCAGCAGCTTAAGTGCCGGGACAGGCAATCAGCCCCAGCATTTT. Translating gives CASSLSAGTGNQPQHF.

This clone was seen a few times. The V and J genes are TRBV18 and TRBJ2-7; D not resolved. V lost 0 bases and J 0 bases, leaving 3 bases between the germline ends. The CDR3 runs to 13 residues. Germline CDR1 is KGHSH and CDR2 is LQKENI. In nucleotides, the CDR3 is TGTGCCAGCTCACCACCGCACTCCTACGAGCAGTACTTC. Amino acid sequence: CASSPPHSYEQYF. Combining the CDR3 with reference TRBV18 and TRBJ2-7 gives the whole variable domain NAGVMQNPRHLVRRRGQEARLRCSPMKGHSHVYWYRQLPEEGLKFMVYLQKENIIDESGMPKERFSAEFPKEGPSILRIQQVVRGDSAAYFCASSPPHSYEQYFGPGTRLTVT.

The V and J genes are TRBV7-2 and TRBJ1-1; no reliable D call. The CDR3 runs to 15 residues. Germline CDR1 and CDR2: SGHTA and FQGNSA. Trimming pared 1 base from V and 5 bases from J, leaving 14 bases between. CDR3 DNA: TGTGCCAGCAGCTTAGTCCAGGACGCGTGGACTGAAGCTTTCTTT. Its translation is CASSLVQDAWTEAFF.

J is TRBJ2-5 and V is TRBV19, with 7 bases aligning to TRBD2. The CDR3 runs 14 residues. Losses at the gene ends were 4 bases for V and 5 bases for J; bases not matched to a gene: 7. Germline V gene sequence: CDR1 LNHDA, CDR2 SQIVND (reference sequence). The CDR3 loop is CASSTAAGAETQYF. CDR3 sequence (DNA): TGTGCCAGTAGTACGGCGGCGGGAGCCGAGACCCAGTACTTC.

This clone came up a few times. The chain employs TRBV6-1 and TRBJ2-5; the D gene is possibly TRBD1 (6 bases). Germline V gene data show CDR1 as MNHNS and CDR2 as SASEGT. The V and J ends lost 7 bases and 2 bases respectively, with 11 bases between them. This CDR3 has 13 amino acids. The CDR3: CASTGQTQETQYF. The CDR3 coding sequence is TGTGCCAGCACCGGACAGACACAAGAGACCCAGTACTTC.

This clone has just a few counts. This chain links TRBV5-1 with TRBJ2-1; possibly TRBD1 for D (6 bases). Germline V gene sequence: CDR1 SGHRS, CDR2 YFSETQ. Deletions cut 5 bases from V and 4 bases from J, with 16 bases between. The CDR3 has 15 residues. CDR3 sequence: CASRNGTLRYNEQFF. CDR3 bases: TGCGCCAGCAGGAATGGGACACTGAGATACAATGAGCAGTTCTTC.

This clone was observed a handful of times. The chain combines TRBV4-1 with TRBJ1-6; TRBD1 matches 7 bases. The CDR3 is 16 residues long. Germline CDR1 MGHRA, CDR2 YSYEKL. V trimming: 4 bases; J trimming: 7 bases; junction bases outside the gene matches: 10. The DNA for the CDR3 is TGCGCCAGCAGCCTCCCGACCGGGACAGAGAATTCACCCCTCCACTTT. Its protein product is CASSLPTGTENSPLHF.

The chain employs TRBV6-5 and TRBJ1-6; tentative D call: TRBD1 (5 bases). V was pared by 2 bases and J by 10 bases, with 9 bases between. Germline V lookup: CDR1 MNHEY, CDR2 SVGAGI. The CDR3 extends over 13 amino acids. This CDR3 is CASSYAGLSPLHF. The CDR3 bases are TGTGCCAGCAGTTACGCGGGGCTCTCACCCCTCCACTTT.

This clone appeared a few times. The rearrangement links TRBV11-3 to TRBJ2-3; D is ambiguous. The ends were cut back, 1 base at V and 4 bases at J, with 6 bases in the middle. CDR1 SGHNT and CDR2 YENEEA come from the germline V gene. The CDR3 has 13 residues. The CDR3 loop reads CASSLARADTQYF. CDR3 in DNA: TGTGCCAGCAGCTTAGCCCGGGCAGATACGCAGTATTTT.